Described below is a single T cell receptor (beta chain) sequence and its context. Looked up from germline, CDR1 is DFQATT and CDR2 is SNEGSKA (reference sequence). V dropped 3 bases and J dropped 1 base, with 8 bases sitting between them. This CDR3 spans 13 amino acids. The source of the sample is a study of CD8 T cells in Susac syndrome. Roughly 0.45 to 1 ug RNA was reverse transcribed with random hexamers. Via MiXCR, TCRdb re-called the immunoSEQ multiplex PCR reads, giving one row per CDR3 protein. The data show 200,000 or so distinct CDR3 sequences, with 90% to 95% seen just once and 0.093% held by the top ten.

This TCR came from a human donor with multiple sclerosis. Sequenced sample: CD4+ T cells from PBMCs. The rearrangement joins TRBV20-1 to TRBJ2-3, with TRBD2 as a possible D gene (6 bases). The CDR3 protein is CSASGGGTDTQYF. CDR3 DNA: TGCAGTGCTAGCGGGGGAGGCACAGATACGCAGTATTTT.